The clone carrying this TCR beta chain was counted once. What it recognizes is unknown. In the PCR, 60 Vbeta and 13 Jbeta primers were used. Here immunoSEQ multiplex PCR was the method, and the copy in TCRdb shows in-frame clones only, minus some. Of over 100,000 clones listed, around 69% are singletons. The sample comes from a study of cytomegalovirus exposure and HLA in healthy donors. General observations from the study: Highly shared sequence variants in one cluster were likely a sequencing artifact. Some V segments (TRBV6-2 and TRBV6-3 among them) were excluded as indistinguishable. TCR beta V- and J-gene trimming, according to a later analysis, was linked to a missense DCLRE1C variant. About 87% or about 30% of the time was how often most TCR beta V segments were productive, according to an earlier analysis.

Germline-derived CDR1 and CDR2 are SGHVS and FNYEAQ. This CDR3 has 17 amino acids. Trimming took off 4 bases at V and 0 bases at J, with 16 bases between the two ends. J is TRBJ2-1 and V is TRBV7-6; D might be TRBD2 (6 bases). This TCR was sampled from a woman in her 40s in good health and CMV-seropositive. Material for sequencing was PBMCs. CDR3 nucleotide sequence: TGTGCCAGCAGCTCGTTAACGGCGGGGAGCTCCTACAATGAGCAGTTCTTC. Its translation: CASSSLTAGSSYNEQFF. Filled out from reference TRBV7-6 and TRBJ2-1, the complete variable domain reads GAGVSQSPRYKVTKRGQDVALRCDPISGHVSLYWYRQALGQGPEFLTYFNYEAQQDKSGLPNDRFSAERPEGSISTLTIQRTEQRDSAMYRCASSSLTAGSSYNEQFFGPGTRLTVL.